The rows below give T cell receptor beta chains drawn from one sample of a study of blood T cell repertoires in COVID-19. The data were produced by immunoSEQ multiplex PCR, yet TCRdb's version contains in-frame clones alone and is incomplete. The sample yields approximately 150,000 clones, 80% to 90% seen once. Sequencing was carried out using peripheral blood. Receptor source: a woman aged 70-85 years with acute or convalescent COVID-19. Both conserved end residues are part of each CDR3. The order of the fields is V gene, D gene, clone size, J gene, CDR3 protein, CDR3 DNA. The D gene is left open where the match is weak. Only some rows state a clone size, as once, few, many or a class for expanded clones.

TRBV4-2	TRBD2	.	TRBJ2-2	CASAGLAGGTGELFF	TGTGCCAGCGCGGGACTAGCGGGGGGTACCGGGGAGCTGTTTTTT
TRBV6-5	TRBD1	.	TRBJ1-6	CASSLGWTGPNSPLHF	TGTGCCAGCAGTTTGGGATGGACAGGACCGAATTCACCCCTCCACTTT
TRBV19	TRBD1	.	TRBJ1-4	CASSTPGQGYEKLFF	TGTGCCAGTAGTACCCCGGGACAGGGGTATGAAAAACTGTTTTTT
TRBV28	TRBD1	.	TRBJ1-2	CASTPTGEDYGYTF	TGTGCCAGCACTCCGACAGGGGAGGACTATGGCTACACCTTC
TRBV4-1	.	.	TRBJ1-4	CASRQRVTGEKLFF	TGCGCCAGCAGGCAAAGGGTCACGGGGGAAAAACTGTTTTTT
TRBV4-1	TRBD1	.	TRBJ1-1	CASSQADREGTEAFF	TGCGCCAGCAGCCAAGCGGACAGGGAAGGGACTGAAGCTTTCTTT
TRBV13	.	.	TRBJ1-2	CASSSGTFGRDYGYTF	TGTGCCAGCAGCTCGGGGACGTTTGGGAGGGACTATGGCTACACCTTC
TRBV28	.	.	TRBJ1-5	CASSFGGLGFFNQPQHF	TGTGCCAGCAGTTTCGGGGGGCTGGGATTCTTCAATCAGCCCCAGCATTTT
TRBV28	TRBD2	.	TRBJ2-3	CASSLASGGTDTQYF	TGTGCCAGCAGTTTGGCTAGCGGAGGCACAGATACGCAGTATTTT
TRBV5-6	.	.	TRBJ2-1	CASSSRARYNEQFF	TGTGCCAGCAGCAGCCGTGCCAGGTACAATGAGCAGTTCTTC
TRBV9	.	.	TRBJ2-1	CASSERTQGNEQFF	TGTGCCAGCAGCGAGAGGACCCAGGGCAATGAGCAGTTCTTC
TRBV19	TRBD1	once	TRBJ1-5	CASRDRGAQPQHF	TGTGCCAGTAGGGACAGGGGAGCTCAGCCCCAGCATTTT
TRBV11-2	TRBD2	.	TRBJ2-1	CASSLGGGYNEQFF	TGTGCCAGCAGCTTAGGGGGGGGTTACAATGAGCAGTTCTTC
TRBV5-1	.	.	TRBJ1-4	CASSSGGNEKLFF	TGCGCCAGCAGCTCTGGGGGGAATGAAAAACTGTTTTTT
TRBV5-1	TRBD1	.	TRBJ1-3	CASSLSGTVFSGNTIYF	TGCGCCAGCAGCTTGTCCGGGACAGTTTTCTCTGGAAACACCATATATTTT
TRBV9	TRBD1	.	TRBJ2-3	CASSEYQGAYTQYF	TGTGCCAGCAGCGAATACCAGGGGGCTTATACGCAGTATTTT
TRBV19	.	few	TRBJ1-5	CASSNKVGAINQPQHF	TGTGCCAGTAGTAACAAAGTTGGGGCAATAAATCAGCCCCAGCATTTT
TRBV7-2	.	.	TRBJ1-4	CASSLGRASEKLFF	TGTGCCAGCAGCTTGGGCAGGGCGAGTGAAAAACTGTTTTTT
TRBV11-3	.	.	TRBJ2-3	CASSLTGDTQYF	TGTGCCAGCAGCTTGACTGGAGATACGCAGTATTTT
TRBV7-2	TRBD1	few	TRBJ1-1	CASSYPGQGAGTEAFF	TGTGCCAGCAGCTATCCGGGACAGGGGGCCGGCACTGAAGCTTTCTTT
TRBV27	TRBD1	.	TRBJ2-7	CASSLFGTGGDEQYF	TGTGCCAGCAGTTTATTTGGGACAGGGGGCGACGAGCAGTACTTC
TRBV5-5	.	.	TRBJ1-1	CASSLIQENTEAFF	TGTGCCAGCAGCTTGATTCAGGAGAACACTGAAGCTTTCTTT
TRBV3-1/TRBV3-2	.	.	TRBJ1-6	CASSAPERSPLHF	TGTGCCAGCAGCGCGCCTGAGCGTTCACCCCTCCACTTT
TRBV5-1	.	.	TRBJ1-3	CASRPTIQDSGNTIYF	TGCGCCAGCAGACCCACAATACAAGACTCTGGAAACACCATATATTTT
TRBV5-6	TRBD1	.	TRBJ1-4	CASSSTGGDEKLFF	TGTGCCAGCAGCTCTACAGGGGGTGATGAAAAACTGTTTTTT
TRBV18	TRBD1	.	TRBJ1-2	CASSTLRDRLYGYTF	TGTGCCAGCTCAACGCTCCGGGACAGGTTATATGGCTACACCTTC
TRBV9	TRBD1	.	TRBJ1-2	CASSATTGSGGYTF	TGTGCCAGCAGCGCTACGACAGGGAGCGGTGGCTACACCTTC
TRBV19	TRBD1	.	TRBJ1-5	CASSIRTGGNQPQHF	TGTGCCAGTAGTATAAGGACAGGGGGCAATCAGCCCCAGCATTTT
TRBV2	TRBD1	.	TRBJ2-7	CASSRQGPYEQYF	TGTGCCAGTTCTCGACAGGGGCCCTACGAGCAGTACTTC
TRBV28	.	.	TRBJ1-1	CASRFNAEAFF	TGTGCCAGTCGGTTTAACGCTGAAGCTTTCTTT
TRBV6-1	.	.	TRBJ1-4	CASSEYEGSGEKLFF	TGTGCCAGCAGTGAATATGAGGGCTCGGGTGAAAAACTGTTTTTT
TRBV28	TRBD1	.	TRBJ1-2	CASRSGQGLYGYTF	TGTGCCAGCAGATCCGGACAGGGCCTCTATGGCTACACCTTC
TRBV18	.	.	TRBJ1-1	CASSPNLGLPTEAFF	TGTGCCAGCTCACCCAACCTTGGGCTTCCCACTGAAGCTTTCTTT
TRBV15	TRBD1	.	TRBJ1-1	CATAGGWNTEAFF	TGTGCCACCGCAGGGGGCTGGAACACTGAAGCTTTCTTT
TRBV20-1	TRBD2	.	TRBJ2-7	CSASERTSGRIFEQYF	TGCAGTGCTAGTGAGCGCACTAGCGGGAGAATCTTCGAGCAGTACTTC
TRBV27	.	.	TRBJ2-1	CASSQQGPYNEQFF	TGTGCCAGCAGTCAGCAGGGGCCCTACAATGAGCAGTTCTTC
TRBV19	TRBD1	.	TRBJ2-7	CASSIGGGAIYEQYF	TGTGCCAGTAGTATAGGAGGGGGCGCGATCTACGAGCAGTACTTC
TRBV9	.	.	TRBJ2-3	CASSPTGTPTDTQYF	TGTGCCAGCAGCCCGACCGGGACACCCACAGATACGCAGTATTTT
TRBV14	.	once	TRBJ1-2	CASSQDRQRAGYTF	TGTGCCAGCAGCCAAGATCGGCAGCGGGCTGGCTACACCTTC
TRBV9	TRBD1	.	TRBJ2-2	CASNRQGYTGELFF	TGTGCCAGCAATAGACAGGGGTACACCGGGGAGCTGTTTTTT
TRBV6-4	.	.	TRBJ2-1	CASSVGINNEQFF	TGTGCCAGCAGTGTCGGGATCAACAATGAGCAGTTCTTC